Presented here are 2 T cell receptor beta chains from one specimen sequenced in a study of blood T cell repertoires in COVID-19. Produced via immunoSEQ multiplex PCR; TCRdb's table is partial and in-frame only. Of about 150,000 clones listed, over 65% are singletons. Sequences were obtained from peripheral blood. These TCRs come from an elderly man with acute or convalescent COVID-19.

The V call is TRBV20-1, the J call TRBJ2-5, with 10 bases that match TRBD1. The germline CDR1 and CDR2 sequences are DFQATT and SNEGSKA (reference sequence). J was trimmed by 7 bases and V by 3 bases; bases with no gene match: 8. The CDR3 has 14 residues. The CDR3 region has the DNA TGCAGTGCTAGTCCGGACAGGGGGGACGGGACCCAGTACTTC. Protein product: CSASPDRGDGTQYF.

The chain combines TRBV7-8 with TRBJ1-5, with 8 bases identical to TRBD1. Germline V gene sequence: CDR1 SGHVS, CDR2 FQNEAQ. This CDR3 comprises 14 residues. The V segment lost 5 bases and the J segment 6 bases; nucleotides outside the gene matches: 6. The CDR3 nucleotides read TGTGCCAGCAGCCCAGGGGGCGAAGTTCAGCCCCAGCATTTT. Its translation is CASSPGGEVQPQHF.